These 4 T cell receptor beta chains share one sample of origin, sequenced in a study of blood T cell dynamics during melanoma immunotherapy. Produced via immunoSEQ multiplex PCR; TCRdb's table is partial and in-frame only. The table has about 4,200 clones, approximately 81% seen once. The time point denotes: pre-treatment baseline. The sequences come from blood, collected from a patient treated with checkpoint blockade. The receptors come from a human donor with melanoma.

CDR3 sequence reads: CASSRQGANEQYF. The DNA for the CDR3 is TGTGCCAGCAGCCGACAGGGGGCGAACGAGCAGTACTTC. V usage is TRBV6-5 and J usage is TRBJ2-7; 10 positions agree with TRBD1. The length of the CDR3 is 13 residues. Germline lookup yields CDR1 MNHEY and CDR2 SVGAGI. J lost 5 bases, V lost 6 bases, and 4 bases had no gene match.

This chain connects TRBV4-3 to TRBJ1-2; D not certain. This CDR3 has 15 amino acids. V gave up 0 bases and J gave up 3 bases, with 11 bases separating them. Germline V gene lookup returns CDR1 LGHNA and CDR2 YSLEER. The CDR3 nucleotides read TGCGCCAGCAGCCAAGATCAGATCAGCTACTATGGCTACACCTTC. As protein: CASSQDQISYYGYTF.

The genes are TRBV14 and TRBJ1-3, with 7 bases matching TRBD1. Trimming cost V 5 bases and J 0 bases; bases outside gene matches: 4. Per the germline V gene, CDR1 is SGHDN and CDR2 is FVKESK. There are 15 residues in the CDR3. CDR3 protein: CASSTGVFSGNTIYF. The CDR3 DNA reads as TGTGCCAGCAGCACAGGGGTTTTCTCTGGAAACACCATATATTTT.

The V gene is TRBV28, the J gene TRBJ2-5, with D possibly being TRBD2 (5 bases). The J call may be incorrect, as the DNA end agrees better with TRBJ2-7. The CDR3 loop spans 14 amino acids. CDR1 is MDHEN, CDR2 SYDVKM, per germline. The CDR3 DNA follows: TGTGCCAGCACCCCGGGGTTAAGCCCCTACGAGCAGTACTTC. Residues: CASTPGLSPYEQYF.